This TCR beta chain came from a study of precursors of human CD4 cytotoxic T cells listed by TCRdb under 2018. For context, the study as a whole: In total, CD4+ memory subsets from 11 to 15 donors went into the bulk TCR-seq analysis. Sequences for both the TCRalpha and TCRbeta chains came out of the TCR-seq analysis of about 15 donors (table S7).

V and J are truncated by 2 bases and 9 bases respectively, leaving an intervening sequence of 8 bases. The CDR3 runs 12 residues from the cysteine to the phenylalanine. Solely the CDR3 DNA is kept, with 36 bases framed from the first base. CDR1 and CDR2, per the germline V gene, are SGHNT and YENEEA. Notes on this clonotype: Its antigen remains unidentified. No base qualities exist here, and no much larger clone lies one base off it.

To test whether a precursor-effector relationship exists among CD4 cytotoxic T cells, bulk UMI-based TCR sequencing was run on four sorted CD4+ memory subsets: TCM, TEM, IL-7Rhigh TEMRA, and IL-7R- TEMRA. Cells were obtained from peripheral blood mononuclear cells isolated from human blood. The full study reports these points: Compared with TCM and TEM subsets, the IL-7Rhigh and IL-7R- TEMRA subsets had more restricted TCR repertoires, with lower diversity and more expanded clonotypes. Only about 95% of the 14 donors were included in some bulk TCR-seq comparisons, suggesting that not every subset was available for every donor. The authors noted that a human observational design cannot definitively establish the direction of differentiation between precursor and effector cells. A larger fraction of IL-7Rhigh TEMRA clonotypes than of TEM or TCM clonotypes was made up of expanded effector clonotypes.

Sequenced using an Illumina MiSeq. From the authors' description of their analysis: The Shannon-Wiener index, computed in VDJtools, was used to measure repertoire diversity. Expanded TCRbeta clonotypes were defined as those with a clonotype frequency of at least 3. TCRdb passed the public sequencing reads through fastp at Q25 and MiXCR, retaining productive beta sequences. Each entry merges the rows of one CDR3 protein and shows their most common DNA and genes. The V and J calls were determined by TCRdb, not by the authors. The sample table contains about 470 distinct CDR3 sequences; only one count was recorded for roughly 18% of them. Of the sample, less than 15% is held by the ten largest clones.

This sequence was found in a human donor in good health. Sequencing input: memory CD4+ T cells from blood (PBMCs). This chain joins TRBV11-3 to TRBJ2-4; the D segment could be TRBD2, given 6 matching bases. Here is the DNA: TGTGCCAGCAGCTTAAGGGAGGCCATTCAGTACTTC. It translates to CASSLREAIQYF. Here the CDR3 is joined to the reference TRBV11-3 and TRBJ2-4 genes, and the full variable domain is: EAGVVQSPRYKIIEKKQPVAFWCNPISGHNTLYWYLQNLGQGPELLIRYENEEAVDDSQLPKDRFSAERLKGVDSTLKIQPAELGDSAVYLCASSLREAIQYFGAGTRLSVL.